The entry below describes one T cell receptor beta chain. Assay used: immunoSEQ multiplex PCR; TCRdb lists only in-frame clones, some missing. The sample includes millions of clones, 90% to 95% of them seen just once. Germline V CDR1 and CDR2: MNHEY, SMNVEV (reference sequence). The V and J ends lost 5 bases and 2 bases, in that order; junction bases with no gene match: 14. The CDR3 sequence is 18 residues long. The sample belongs to a study of shared clonotypes between healthy human individuals. Sequenced: naive CD4+ T cells from PBMCs. Noted subset: CD45RA+ positively selected. The chain combines TRBV27 with TRBJ2-7, with 11 positions matching TRBD2. The clonotype comes from a young man in good health. Some clones in this sample may be carry-over from other donors' samples. For the CDR3, the DNA is TGTGCCAGCAGTCTAACTTATCCGGGACTAGCGGAGGCCTACGAGCAGTACTTC. It is translated as CASSLTYPGLAEAYEQYF.